This paragraph reports one T cell receptor beta chain. TCRdb's table, derived via immunoSEQ multiplex PCR, lists solely in-frame clones and lacks some. The sample consists of a few hundred thousand clones, roughly 92% of them appearing once. The data were obtained in a study of brain T cells in children with intractable seizures. Time point given: blood from clinic visit 5 months post-surgery; TSC patient then seizure free. Only cases whose brain tissue showed the highest T cell transcript signatures were sequenced. The V segment lost 3 bases and the J segment 7 bases; nucleotides outside the gene matches: 7. The V gene's germline CDR1 is MGHRA and CDR2 YSYEKL. This CDR3 is 14 amino acids long.

The sequence came from a boy under two years old with tuberous sclerosis and intractable seizures. Here the sequenced sample was peripheral blood, taken roughly 5 months after surgery. The chain carries TRBV4-1 and TRBJ2-7; 9 nucleotides agree with TRBD1. For the CDR3, the DNA is TGCGCCAGCAGCCAGGTCGTGACAGGGGGGGAGCAGTACTTC. It yields the protein CASSQVVTGGEQYF.